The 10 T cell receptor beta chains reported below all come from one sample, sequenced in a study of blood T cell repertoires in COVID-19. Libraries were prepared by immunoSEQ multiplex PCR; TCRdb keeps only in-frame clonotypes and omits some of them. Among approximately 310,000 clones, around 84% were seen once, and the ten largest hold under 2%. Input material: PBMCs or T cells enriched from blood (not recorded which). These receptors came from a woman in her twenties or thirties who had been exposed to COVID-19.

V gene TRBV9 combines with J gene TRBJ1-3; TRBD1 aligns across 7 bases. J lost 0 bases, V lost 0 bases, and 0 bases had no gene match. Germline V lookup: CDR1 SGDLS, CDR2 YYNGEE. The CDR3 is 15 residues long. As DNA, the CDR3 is TGTGCCAGCAGCGTAGAGGGGGCCTCTGGAAACACCATATATTTT. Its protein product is CASSVEGASGNTIYF.

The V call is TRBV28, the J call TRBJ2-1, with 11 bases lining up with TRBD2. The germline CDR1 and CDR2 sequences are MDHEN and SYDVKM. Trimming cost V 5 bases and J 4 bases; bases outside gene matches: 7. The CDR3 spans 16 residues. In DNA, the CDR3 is TGTGCCAGCAGTCTAGTGACTAGCGGGGTTTACAATGAGCAGTTCTTC. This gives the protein CASSLVTSGVYNEQFF.

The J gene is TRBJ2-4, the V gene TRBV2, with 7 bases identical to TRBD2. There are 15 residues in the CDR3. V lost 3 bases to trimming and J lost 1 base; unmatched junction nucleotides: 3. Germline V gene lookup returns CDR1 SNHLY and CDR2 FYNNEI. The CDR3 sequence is CASSEEAGAKNIQYF. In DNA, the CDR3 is TGTGCCAGCAGTGAGGAAGCGGGGGCCAAAAACATTCAGTACTTC.

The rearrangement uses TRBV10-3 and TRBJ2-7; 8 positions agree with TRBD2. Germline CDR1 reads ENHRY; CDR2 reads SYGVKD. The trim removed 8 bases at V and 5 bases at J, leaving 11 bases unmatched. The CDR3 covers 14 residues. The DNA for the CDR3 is TGTGCCATCCGTACCGGGAGGGGTAGTGACGAGCAGTACTTC. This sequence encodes CAIRTGRGSDEQYF.

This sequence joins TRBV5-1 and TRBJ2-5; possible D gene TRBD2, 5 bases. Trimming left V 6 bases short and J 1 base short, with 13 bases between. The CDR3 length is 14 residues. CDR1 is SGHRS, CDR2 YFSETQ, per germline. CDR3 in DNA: TGCGCCAGCAAGATGGGCAGCGGCCAAGAGACCCAGTACTTC. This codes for CASKMGSGQETQYF.

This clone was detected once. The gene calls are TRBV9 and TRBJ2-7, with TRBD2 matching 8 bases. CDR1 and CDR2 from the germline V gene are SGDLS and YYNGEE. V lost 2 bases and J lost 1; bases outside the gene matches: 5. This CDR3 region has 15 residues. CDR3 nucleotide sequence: TGTGCCAGCAGCGTGACGGGGGGGACGTCCTACGAGCAGTACTTC. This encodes CASSVTGGTSYEQYF.

In nucleotides, the CDR3 is TGTGCCAGCAGTTTCGGCGGTTATCAGCCCCAGCATTTT. Residues: CASSFGGYQPQHF. V and J are TRBV28 and TRBJ1-5; unclear D gene. Germline lookup yields CDR1 MDHEN and CDR2 SYDVKM. Trimming stripped 3 bases from V and 5 bases from J, with 8 bases between. This CDR3 is 13 amino acids long.

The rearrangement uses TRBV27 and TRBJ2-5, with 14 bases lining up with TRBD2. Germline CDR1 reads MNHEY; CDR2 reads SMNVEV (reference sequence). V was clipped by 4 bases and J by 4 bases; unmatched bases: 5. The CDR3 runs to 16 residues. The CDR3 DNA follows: TGTGCCAGCAGTTGGGGACTAGCGGGGGTGGGAGAGACCCAGTACTTC. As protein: CASSWGLAGVGETQYF.

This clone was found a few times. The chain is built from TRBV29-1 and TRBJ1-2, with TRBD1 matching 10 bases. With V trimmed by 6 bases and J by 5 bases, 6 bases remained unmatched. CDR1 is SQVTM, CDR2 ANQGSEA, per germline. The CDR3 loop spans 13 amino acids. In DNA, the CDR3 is TGCAGCGTGGGGACAGGGGAATTTTATGGCTACACCTTC. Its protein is CSVGTGEFYGYTF.

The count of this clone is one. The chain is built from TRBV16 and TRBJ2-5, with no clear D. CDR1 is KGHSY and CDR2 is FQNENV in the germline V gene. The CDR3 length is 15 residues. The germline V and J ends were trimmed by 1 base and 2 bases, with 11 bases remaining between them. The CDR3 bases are TGTGCCAGCAGCCAATTGTTCGTCACTCAAGAGACCCAGTACTTC. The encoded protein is CASSQLFVTQETQYF.